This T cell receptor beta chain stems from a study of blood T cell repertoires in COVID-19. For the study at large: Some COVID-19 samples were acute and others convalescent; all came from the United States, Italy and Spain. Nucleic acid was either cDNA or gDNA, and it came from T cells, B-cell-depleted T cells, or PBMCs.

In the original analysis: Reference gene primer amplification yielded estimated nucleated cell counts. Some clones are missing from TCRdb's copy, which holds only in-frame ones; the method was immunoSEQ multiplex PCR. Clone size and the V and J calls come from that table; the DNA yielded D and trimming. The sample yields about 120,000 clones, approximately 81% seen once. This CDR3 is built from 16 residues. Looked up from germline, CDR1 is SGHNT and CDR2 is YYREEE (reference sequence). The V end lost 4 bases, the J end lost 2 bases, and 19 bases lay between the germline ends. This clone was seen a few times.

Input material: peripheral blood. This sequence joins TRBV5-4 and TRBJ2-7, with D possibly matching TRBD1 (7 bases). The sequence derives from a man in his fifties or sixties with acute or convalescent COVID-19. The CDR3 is CASSTGGTAIAYEQYF. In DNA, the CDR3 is TGTGCCAGCAGCACCGGAGGGACAGCTATAGCCTACGAGCAGTACTTC.